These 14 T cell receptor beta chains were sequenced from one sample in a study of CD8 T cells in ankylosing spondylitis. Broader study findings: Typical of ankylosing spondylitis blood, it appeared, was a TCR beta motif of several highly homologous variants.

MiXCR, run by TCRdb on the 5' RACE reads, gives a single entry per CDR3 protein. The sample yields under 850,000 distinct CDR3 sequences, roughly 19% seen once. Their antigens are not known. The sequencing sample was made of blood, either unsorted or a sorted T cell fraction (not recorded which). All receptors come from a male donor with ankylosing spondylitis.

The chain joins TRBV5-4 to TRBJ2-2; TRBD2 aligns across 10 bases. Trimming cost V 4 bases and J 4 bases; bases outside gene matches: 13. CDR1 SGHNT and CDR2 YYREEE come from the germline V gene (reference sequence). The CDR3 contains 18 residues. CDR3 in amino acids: CASSAGASGRAATGELFF. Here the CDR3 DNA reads TGTGCCAGCAGCGCTGGTGCCAGCGGGAGGGCGGCCACCGGGGAGCTGTTTTTT.

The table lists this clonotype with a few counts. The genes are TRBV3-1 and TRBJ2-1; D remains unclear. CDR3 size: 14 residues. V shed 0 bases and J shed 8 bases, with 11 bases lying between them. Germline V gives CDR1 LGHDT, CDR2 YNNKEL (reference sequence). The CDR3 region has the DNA TGTGCCAGCAGCCAAGAGGTCTCGTCCGATGAGCAGTTCTTC. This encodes CASSQEVSSDEQFF.

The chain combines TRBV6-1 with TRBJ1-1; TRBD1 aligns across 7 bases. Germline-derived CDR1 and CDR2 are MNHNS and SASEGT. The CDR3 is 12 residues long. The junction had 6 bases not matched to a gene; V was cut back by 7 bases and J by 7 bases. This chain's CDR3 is CASNHRGDEAFF. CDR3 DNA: TGTGCCAGCAATCACAGGGGCGATGAAGCTTTCTTT.

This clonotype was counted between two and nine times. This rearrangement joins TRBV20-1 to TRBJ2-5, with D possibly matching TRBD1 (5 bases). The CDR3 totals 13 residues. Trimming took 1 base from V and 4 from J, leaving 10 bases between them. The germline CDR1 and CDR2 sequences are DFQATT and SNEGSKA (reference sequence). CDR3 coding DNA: TGCAGTGCTAGAGTAGTAGGGGCAGAGACCCAGTACTTC. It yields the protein CSARVVGAETQYF.

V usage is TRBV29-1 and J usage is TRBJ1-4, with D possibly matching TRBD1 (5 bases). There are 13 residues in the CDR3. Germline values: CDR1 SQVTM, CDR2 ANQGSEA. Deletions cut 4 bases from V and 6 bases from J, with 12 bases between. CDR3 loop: CSVGWGKYEKLFF. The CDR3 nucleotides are TGCAGCGTTGGTTGGGGGAAGTATGAAAAACTGTTTTTT.

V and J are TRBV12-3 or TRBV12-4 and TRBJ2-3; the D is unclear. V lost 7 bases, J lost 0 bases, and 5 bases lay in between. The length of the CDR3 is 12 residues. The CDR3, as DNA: TGTGCCAGCACGTGGAGCACAGATACGCAGTATTTT. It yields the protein CASTWSTDTQYF.

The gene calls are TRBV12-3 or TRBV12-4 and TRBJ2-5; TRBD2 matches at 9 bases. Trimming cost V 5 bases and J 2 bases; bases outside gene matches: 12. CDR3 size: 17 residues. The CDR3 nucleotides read TGTGCCAGCAGTAACCTGCGGGGGGGAACGGGACAAGAGACCCAGTACTTC. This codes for CASSNLRGGTGQETQYF.

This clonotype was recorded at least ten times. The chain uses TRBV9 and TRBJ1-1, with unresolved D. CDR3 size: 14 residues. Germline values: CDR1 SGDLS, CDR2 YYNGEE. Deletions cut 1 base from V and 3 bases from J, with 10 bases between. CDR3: CASSVLGSYTEAFF. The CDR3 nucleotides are TGTGCCAGCAGCGTATTAGGCAGTTACACTGAAGCTTTCTTT.

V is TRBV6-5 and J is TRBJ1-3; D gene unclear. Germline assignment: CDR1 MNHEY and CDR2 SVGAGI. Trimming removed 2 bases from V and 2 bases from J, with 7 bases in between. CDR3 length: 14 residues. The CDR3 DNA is TGTGCCAGCAGTTACCAGGAGACTGGAAACACCATATATTTT. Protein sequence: CASSYQETGNTIYF.

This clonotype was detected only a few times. CDR3 amino acids: CASSLDPRSSSTDTQYF. In nucleotides, the CDR3 is TGTGCCAGCAGCTTAGACCCGCGGTCCTCAAGCACAGATACGCAGTATTTT. The chain recombines TRBV11-2 with TRBJ2-3; D gene unclear. CDR1 is SGHAT, CDR2 FQNNGV, per germline. The CDR3 runs 17 residues. Trimming took off 0 bases at V and 0 bases at J, with 13 bases between the two ends.

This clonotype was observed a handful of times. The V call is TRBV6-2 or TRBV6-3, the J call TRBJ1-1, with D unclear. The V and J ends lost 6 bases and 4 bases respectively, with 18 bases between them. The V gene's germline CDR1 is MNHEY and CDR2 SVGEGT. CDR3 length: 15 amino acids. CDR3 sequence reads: CASRQTMGKGTEAFF. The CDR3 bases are TGTGCCAGCAGGCAAACTATGGGGAAGGGCACTGAAGCTTTCTTT.

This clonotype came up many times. In DNA, the CDR3 is TGTGCCAGCAGTCGTCTTGAGGGGATTCAGTACTTC. Amino acid sequence: CASSRLEGIQYF. The chain combines TRBV12-3 or TRBV12-4 with TRBJ2-4; D may match TRBD1 or TRBD2 (5 bases each). The CDR3 consists of 12 residues. Trimming stripped 5 bases from V and 10 bases from J, with 12 bases between.

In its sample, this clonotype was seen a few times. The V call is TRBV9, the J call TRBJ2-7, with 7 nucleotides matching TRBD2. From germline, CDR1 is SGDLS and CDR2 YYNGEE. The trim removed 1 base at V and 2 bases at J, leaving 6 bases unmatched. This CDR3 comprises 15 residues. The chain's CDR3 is CASSVTASGTYEQYF. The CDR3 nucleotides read TGTGCCAGCAGCGTAACGGCTAGCGGAACCTACGAGCAGTACTTC.

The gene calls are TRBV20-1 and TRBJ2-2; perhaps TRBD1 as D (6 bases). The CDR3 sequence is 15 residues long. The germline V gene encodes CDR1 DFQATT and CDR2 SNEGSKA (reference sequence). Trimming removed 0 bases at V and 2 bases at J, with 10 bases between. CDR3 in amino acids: CSARDMGANTGELFF. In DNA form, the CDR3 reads TGCAGTGCTAGAGATATGGGGGCTAACACCGGGGAGCTGTTTTTT.